Listed below are T cell receptor beta chains from one sample, sequenced in a study of patients and donors after allogeneic stem cell transplantation. In TCRdb, the RT-PCR reads were re-called with MiXCR into one record per CDR3 protein. The sample shows 920,000 or so distinct CDR3 sequences, about a sixth of them seen only once. Sequences were obtained from blood, either unsorted or a sorted T cell fraction (not recorded which). The source of these receptors is a human donor who was either an allogeneic HSCT recipient or a stem cell or donor lymphocyte infusion donor (not recorded which). It is not recorded whose cells these are; they may come from a transplant donor. The CDR3 runs from the conserved cysteine through the conserved F or W. D genes are given only for firm matches. Clone size, where shown, is once, few, many, or a class for clones that have expanded.

D: .
V: TRBV29-1
J: TRBJ2-7
size: .
CDR3: CSAGDLTVEQYF
DNA: TGCAGCGCCGGGGACCTCACAGTGGAGCAGTACTTC

D: .
V: TRBV27
J: TRBJ2-1
size: few
CDR3: CASSRRTAYNEQFF
DNA: TGTGCCAGCAGCCGGCGGACAGCCTACAATGAGCAGTTCTTC

D: .
V: TRBV12-3/TRBV12-4
J: TRBJ2-5
size: few
CDR3: CASSSGRIQETQYF
DNA: TGTGCCAGCAGTTCAGGGCGGATCCAAGAGACCCAGTACTTC

D: .
V: TRBV7-8
J: TRBJ1-1
size: .
CDR3: CASSLAQWGGTEAFF
DNA: TGTGCCAGCAGCTTAGCGCAATGGGGGGGGACTGAAGCTTTCTTT

D: TRBD2
V: TRBV20-1
J: TRBJ2-1
size: few
CDR3: CSASTSGGPNEQFF
DNA: TGCAGTGCTTCGACTAGCGGGGGGCCCAATGAGCAGTTCTTC

D: .
V: TRBV3-1
J: TRBJ2-2
size: .
CDR3: CASSHRTSNTGELFF
DNA: TGTGCCAGCAGCCATCGGACTTCGAACACCGGGGAGCTGTTTTTT

D: .
V: TRBV6-2/TRBV6-3
J: TRBJ1-1
size: .
CDR3: CASRENSAEAFF
DNA: TGTGCCAGCAGGGAAAACTCCGCTGAAGCTTTCTTT

D: .
V: TRBV12-3/TRBV12-4
J: TRBJ2-2
size: .
CDR3: CASTRTFGNTGELFF
DNA: TGTGCCAGCACCCGGACCTTCGGGAACACCGGGGAGCTGTTTTTT

D: TRBD2
V: TRBV12-3/TRBV12-4
J: TRBJ2-1
size: .
CDR3: CASTKREGPNEQFF
DNA: TGTGCCAGCACCAAGCGGGAGGGCCCCAATGAGCAGTTCTTC

D: .
V: TRBV4-1
J: TRBJ1-5
size: .
CDR3: CASSQAGDRYNQPQHF
DNA: TGCGCCAGCAGCCAAGCGGGTGACCGGTACAATCAGCCCCAGCATTTT

D: .
V: TRBV4-3
J: TRBJ1-2
size: few
CDR3: CASSQDRPSSANYGYTF
DNA: TGCGCCAGCAGCCAAGATCGCCCATCCTCAGCTAACTATGGCTACACCTTC

D: .
V: TRBV5-1
J: TRBJ2-5
size: few
CDR3: CASSTLQGREETQYF
DNA: TGCGCCAGCAGCACCTTACAGGGTCGAGAAGAGACCCAGTACTTC

D: .
V: TRBV29-1
J: TRBJ1-4
size: .
CDR3: CSVLLGTSNEKLFF
DNA: TGCAGCGTTTTGTTGGGGACCTCTAATGAAAAACTGTTTTTT

D: .
V: TRBV20-1
J: TRBJ2-1
size: .
CDR3: CSARGPPQYNEQFF
DNA: TGCAGTGCTAGAGGGCCCCCCCAGTACAATGAGCAGTTCTTC

D: TRBD2
V: TRBV5-5
J: TRBJ2-2
size: few
CDR3: CASSFRREGTGELFF
DNA: TGTGCCAGCAGCTTTCGGCGGGAGGGCACCGGGGAGCTGTTTTTT

D: TRBD2
V: TRBV6-2/TRBV6-3
J: TRBJ2-2
size: .
CDR3: CASRDFGREGTGELFF
DNA: TGTGCCAGCAGAGATTTCGGGCGGGAGGGCACCGGGGAGCTGTTTTTT